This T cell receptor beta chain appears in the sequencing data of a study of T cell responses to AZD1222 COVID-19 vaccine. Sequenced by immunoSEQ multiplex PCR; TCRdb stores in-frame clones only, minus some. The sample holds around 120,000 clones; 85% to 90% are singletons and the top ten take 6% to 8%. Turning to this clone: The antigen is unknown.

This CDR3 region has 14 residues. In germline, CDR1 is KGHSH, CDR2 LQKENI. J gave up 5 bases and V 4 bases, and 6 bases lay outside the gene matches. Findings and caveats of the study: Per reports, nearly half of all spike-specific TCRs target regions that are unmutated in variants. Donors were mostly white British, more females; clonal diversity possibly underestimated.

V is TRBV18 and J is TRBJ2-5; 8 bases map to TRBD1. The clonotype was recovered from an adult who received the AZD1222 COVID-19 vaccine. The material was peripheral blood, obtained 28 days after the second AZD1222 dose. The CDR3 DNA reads TGTGCCAGCTCACAGAGGACAGGGTATGAGACCCAGTACTTC. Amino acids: CASSQRTGYETQYF.